This entry lists 24 T cell receptor beta chains sequenced from one sample in a study of Ad26.COV2.S vaccination and SARS-CoV-2 variants. Described treatment: about 20 received Ad26.COV2.S at low or high dose, single or two shots; about 5 received placebo; per-sample allocation not given. The investigators took samples on day 63 after the first vaccine or placebo injection. Method: immunoSEQ multiplex PCR; TCRdb's copy keeps in-frame clones and lacks some. The sample includes over 400,000 clones, about 92% of them seen just once. The starting material was peripheral blood, obtained in a trial of Ad26.COV2.S vaccine versus placebo. These receptors all stem from a person between 18 and 65 years old who received the Ad26.COV2.S COVID-19 vaccine or a placebo.

This chain links TRBV5-4 with TRBJ2-2; D not resolved. Germline loops: CDR1 SGHNT, CDR2 YYREEE (reference sequence). Trimming took 2 bases from V and 1 from J, leaving 6 bases between them. The CDR3 is made up of 14 amino acids. This CDR3 reads CASSLSGNTGELFF. The CDR3, as DNA: TGTGCCAGCAGCTTATCAGGGAACACCGGGGAGCTGTTTTTT. The full variable domain, with the rest looked up from reference TRBV5-4 and TRBJ2-2, is ETGVTQSPTHLIKTRGQQVTLRCSSQSGHNTVSWYQQALGQGPQFIFQYYREEENGRGNFPPRFSGLQFPNYSSELNVNALELDDSALYLCASSLSGNTGELFFGEGSRLTVL.

The chain has TRBV2 and TRBJ2-7; the D is unclear. Germline CDR1 and CDR2: SNHLY and FYNNEI. V dropped 3 bases and J dropped 3 bases, with 0 bases sitting between them. The CDR3 has 10 residues. As DNA, the CDR3 is TGTGCCAGCAGTGACTACGAGCAGTACTTC. The encoded protein is CASSDYEQYF.

The chain combines TRBV4-3 with TRBJ2-2, with 9 positions matching TRBD2. Trimming took 0 bases from V and 6 from J; bases not matched to a gene: 11. Germline CDR1 reads LGHNA; CDR2 reads YSLEER. The CDR3 length is 18 residues. The DNA of the CDR3 is TGCGCCAGCAGCCAAGATTGGGAGAATAGCGGGGGTTCCGGGGAGCTGTTTTTT. Its translation is CASSQDWENSGGSGELFF.

V is TRBV10-2 and J is TRBJ1-2, with D hard to call. The CDR3 contains 13 residues. Germline CDR1 and CDR2: WSHSY and SAAADI. The V and J ends lost 3 bases and 6 bases respectively, with 11 bases between them. The CDR3 DNA is TGCGCCAGCAGTGAAGGAGGGTTGGATGGCTACACCTTC. It encodes CASSEGGLDGYTF.

This clone has a handful of counts. This chain connects TRBV7-8 to TRBJ2-7; the D gene is possibly TRBD1 (6 bases). Trimming took 10 bases from V and 2 from J, leaving 12 bases between them. Germline V CDR1 and CDR2: SGHVS, FQNEAQ. This CDR3 is built from 12 residues. CDR3: CAIRDTTYEQYF. The CDR3 DNA is TGTGCCATCCGGGACACCACCTACGAGCAGTACTTC.

This chain uses TRBV2 with TRBJ2-7; D is ambiguous. Trimming stripped 4 bases from V and 0 bases from J, with 1 base between. CDR1 and CDR2 (germline): SNHLY, FYNNEI. This CDR3 comprises 11 residues. The CDR3 loop reads CASSASYEQYF. The CDR3 coding sequence is TGTGCCAGCAGTGCCTCCTACGAGCAGTACTTC.

A single count supports this clone. The gene calls are TRBV7-2 and TRBJ1-1, with D possibly TRBD1 on 5 matching bases. The germline CDR1 and CDR2 sequences are SGHTA and FQGNSA. Between the trimmed V and J ends, which lost 0 bases and 6 bases, there was a span of 11 bases. The CDR3 is made up of 14 amino acids. CDR3 DNA: TGTGCCAGCAGCTTAGCAGGGACCGCTGCTGAAGCTTTCTTT. Translation gives CASSLAGTAAEAFF.

The V gene is TRBV24-1, the J gene TRBJ2-5, with 13 bases identical to TRBD2. Germline CDR1 KGHDR, CDR2 SFDVKD. The CDR3 is made up of 17 amino acids. The V segment lost 4 bases and the J segment 5 bases; nucleotides outside the gene matches: 9. CDR3 nucleotide sequence: TGTGCCACCAGTGACTGGGGACTAGCGGGGCGCGGCGAGACCCAGTACTTC. Encoded protein: CATSDWGLAGRGETQYF.

This chain links TRBV18 with TRBJ2-3; no clear D. Germline assignment: CDR1 KGHSH and CDR2 LQKENI. There are 16 residues in the CDR3. V was pared by 2 bases and J by 0 bases, with 12 bases between. The CDR3 region is CASSPDLGSSTDTQYF. In DNA, the CDR3 is TGTGCCAGCTCACCAGACCTAGGGTCTAGCACAGATACGCAGTATTTT.

This chain links TRBV6-5 with TRBJ1-1; D is ambiguous. Germline V gene sequence: CDR1 MNHEY, CDR2 SVGAGI. V lost 7 bases to trimming and J lost 1 base, with 10 bases between them. The length of the CDR3 is 13 residues. The CDR3 nucleotides read TGTGCCAGCACCCAGTTGGAGAACACTGAAGCTTTCTTT. Its protein is CASTQLENTEAFF.

The chain is built from TRBV12-3 or TRBV12-4 and TRBJ2-1; TRBD1 aligns across 8 bases. This CDR3 comprises 12 residues. With 7 bases clipped from V and 12 bases from J, the junction kept 8 bases outside the gene matches. The CDR3: CASTQYGTGQFF. CDR3 DNA sequence: TGTGCCAGCACCCAATACGGGACAGGGCAGTTCTTC.

The V call is TRBV6-6, the J call TRBJ2-7; a weak D match, TRBD1 (6 bases). This CDR3 contains 13 residues. V was clipped by 8 bases and J by 2 bases, with 13 bases between them. CDR1 and CDR2 (germline): MNHNY, SVGAGI (reference sequence). CDR3 region: CASGRQDPYEQYF. In nucleotides, the CDR3 is TGTGCCAGCGGGCGACAGGACCCCTACGAGCAGTACTTC.

This chain uses TRBV5-6 with TRBJ2-2; 7 bases are a match to TRBD1. J gave up 3 bases and V 6 bases, and 11 bases lay outside the gene matches. Per the germline V gene, CDR1 is SGHDT and CDR2 is YYEEEE. The CDR3 covers 16 residues. In DNA form, the CDR3 reads TGTGCCAGCACCCCAAGGGGGCAGGGGGACACCGGGGAGCTGTTTTTT. Its protein is CASTPRGQGDTGELFF.

The chain recombines TRBV19 with TRBJ1-5, with 7 bases fitting TRBD1. V trimming: 2 bases; J trimming: 2 bases; junction bases outside the gene matches: 0. The CDR3 extends over 14 amino acids. Germline V gene data show CDR1 as LNHDA and CDR2 as SQIVND (reference sequence). The CDR3 loop is CASSITGGNQPQHF. The CDR3 DNA follows: TGTGCCAGTAGTATAACAGGGGGCAATCAGCCCCAGCATTTT.

This chain links TRBV2 with TRBJ2-3; D gene ambiguous. Germline V lookup: CDR1 SNHLY, CDR2 FYNNEI. Deletions cut 6 bases from V and 2 bases from J, with 12 bases between. The CDR3 is 14 amino acids. DNA for the CDR3: TGTGCCAGCAGCCCAAAGGCACACACAGATACGCAGTATTTT. It encodes CASSPKAHTDTQYF.

This chain uses TRBV7-2 with TRBJ2-5; 13 nucleotides agree with TRBD2. The V and J ends lost 5 bases and 2 bases, in that order; junction bases with no gene match: 8. From germline, CDR1 is SGHTA and CDR2 FQGNSA. The CDR3 covers 17 residues. The CDR3 DNA sequence: TGTGCCAGCAGCCCGCGACTAGCGGGGGGCCCACAAGAGACCCAGTACTTC. Protein sequence: CASSPRLAGGPQETQYF.

The chain employs TRBV7-2 and TRBJ2-5; D is uncertain. In germline, CDR1 is SGHTA, CDR2 FQGNSA. V lost 5 bases, J lost 5 bases, and 15 bases lay in between. The CDR3 runs to 14 residues. The CDR3 sequence is CASSPPPLWETQYF. The CDR3, as DNA: TGTGCCAGCAGCCCTCCTCCCCTGTGGGAGACCCAGTACTTC. Full variable domain (outside the CDR3, taken from reference TRBV7-2 and TRBJ2-5): GAGVSQSPSNKVTEKGKDVELRCDPISGHTALYWYRQSLGQGLEFLIYFQGNSAPDKSGLPSDRFSAERTGGSVSTLTIQRTQQEDSAVYLCASSPPPLWETQYFGPGTRLLVL.

The chain uses TRBV6-1 and TRBJ2-1; TRBD2 matches at 7 bases. J was trimmed by 10 bases and V by 0 bases; bases with no gene match: 0. Germline lookup yields CDR1 MNHNS and CDR2 SASEGT. The length of the CDR3 is 12 residues. The CDR3 here is CASSEAAGEQFF. CDR3 nucleotide sequence: TGTGCCAGCAGTGAAGCAGCGGGGGAGCAGTTCTTC.

The chain links TRBV3-1 (or the pseudogene TRBV3-2) to TRBJ2-7, with D maybe TRBD2 (5 bases). The CDR3 contains 14 residues. Germline CDR1 reads LGHDT; CDR2 reads YNNKEL (reference sequence). V was shortened by 4 bases and J by 0 bases, with 10 bases between the two germline ends. The CDR3 reads CASSPWESSYEQYF. Written as DNA, the CDR3 is TGTGCCAGCAGCCCATGGGAGAGCTCCTACGAGCAGTACTTC.

The chain carries TRBV7-9 and TRBJ2-7, with D hard to call. This CDR3 has 14 residues. The V gene's germline CDR1 is SEHNR and CDR2 FQNEAQ (reference sequence). The V gene lost 4 bases and the J gene lost 4 bases, with 14 bases spanning the gap. The CDR3, as DNA: TGTGCCAGCAGCTCACCACTAACAGTTTACGAGCAGTACTTC. Amino acid sequence: CASSSPLTVYEQYF. Together with reference TRBV7-9 and TRBJ2-7, the CDR3 gives the full variable domain: DTGVSQNPRHKITKRGQNVTFRCDPISEHNRLYWYRQTLGQGPEFLTYFQNEAQLEKSRLLSDRFSAERPKGSFSTLEIQRTEQGDSAMYLCASSSPLTVYEQYFGPGTRLTVT.

This clone was detected only a few times. The rearrangement joins TRBV5-1 to TRBJ2-2; D is ambiguous. The germline V and J ends were trimmed by 2 bases and 4 bases, with 6 bases remaining between them. This CDR3 has 13 amino acids. Germline V gene lookup returns CDR1 SGHRS and CDR2 YFSETQ. CDR3 in amino acids: CASSLLSTGELFF. The DNA of the CDR3 is TGCGCCAGCAGCTTATTGTCCACCGGGGAGCTGTTTTTT. The variable domain in full, completed from reference TRBV5-1 and TRBJ2-2, reads KAGVTQTPRYLIKTRGQQVTLSCSPISGHRSVSWYQQTPGQGLQFLFEYFSETQRNKGNFPGRFSGRQFSNSRSEMNVSTLELGDSALYLCASSLLSTGELFFGEGSRLTVL.

Of note for this clone: Different DNA sequences within this sample yield the same CDR3. The V gene is TRBV27, the J gene TRBJ1-1, with no clear D. The germline gives CDR1 MNHEY, CDR2 SMNVEV (reference sequence). V was trimmed by 5 bases and J by 4 bases, leaving 11 bases between them. The CDR3 consists of 13 residues. Here the CDR3 DNA reads TGTGCCAGCAGTCCACGGGGAGGCACTGAAGCTTTCTTT. The encoded protein is CASSPRGGTEAFF.

Here the CDR3 DNA reads TGTGCCACCAGCGGTCGGGCCTACGAAATCGAGTCTGGAAACACCATATATTTT. Encoded protein: CATSGRAYEIESGNTIYF. The rearrangement joins TRBV15 to TRBJ1-3; D ambiguous. Germline V gene data show CDR1 as LNHNV and CDR2 as YYDKDF (reference sequence). V was clipped by 5 bases and J by 1 base, with 21 bases between them. This CDR3 region has 18 residues.

A note on this clone: Other DNA sequences in the same sample also yield this CDR3. This sequence joins TRBV7-2 and TRBJ2-7; TRBD1 is a possible D gene (5 bases). Between the trimmed V and J ends, which lost 1 base and 0 bases, there was a span of 7 bases. CDR1 is SGHTA and CDR2 is FQGNSA in the germline V gene. The CDR3 is made up of 14 amino acids. The CDR3 is CASSLDRGSYEQYF. Written as DNA, the CDR3 is TGTGCCAGCAGCTTAGATAGGGGCTCCTACGAGCAGTACTTC.